This T cell receptor beta chain is from a study of metastatic and nonmetastatic thyroid tumors. As for the study in general: Comparison of repertoires was carried out across blood and tumor or nodule tissue from malignant and benign thyroid patients. Overall study results and limits: Compared with benign nodules, malignant thyroid tumors were reported to have significantly higher TCR beta diversity in both blood and tumor.

Patients had received no treatment of any kind before thyroid surgery. Authors' analysis steps: Clinicopathological groups supplied CDR3 differences that were used to build a distant-metastasis classifier for papillary thyroid cancer. TCRdb recomputed clones from the PCR reads via MiXCR. The V and J calls were determined by TCRdb, not by the authors. The repertoire consists of tens of thousands of clones, with around 12% occurring once and the leading ten covering approximately 8.8%. This clone was counted many times. The antigen remains unidentified. Source material: tumor tissue. The source is a female donor with papillary thyroid cancer or a benign thyroid nodule (not recorded which). Some clones in this sample may be carry-over from other donors' samples.

This chain's CDR3 is CSARGDRKTQYF. As DNA, the CDR3 is TGCAGTGCTAGAGGAGATAGAAAGACCCAGTACTTC. The chain joins TRBV20-1 to TRBJ2-5; D remains unclear. This CDR3 region has 12 residues. V was pared by 1 base and J by 6 bases, with 9 bases between. Germline-derived CDR1 and CDR2 are DFQATT and SNEGSKA (reference sequence).